One sample yielded the 27 T cell receptor beta chains listed below, sequenced in a study of cytomegalovirus exposure and HLA in healthy donors. Researchers ran the PCR with 60 Vbeta and 13 Jbeta primers. Assay: immunoSEQ multiplex PCR; the TCRdb copy retains only in-frame clones and omits some. The table has 180,000 or so clones, approximately 80% seen once. Sequenced input: PBMCs. These receptors came from a girl aged 10-17 years in good health and CMV-seropositive.

The genes are TRBV25-1 and TRBJ2-7; 9 bases fit TRBD2. Trimming removed 4 bases from V and 4 bases from J; junction bases left unmatched: 5. CDR1 is MGHDK, CDR2 SYGVNS, per germline. The CDR3 runs 14 residues. The DNA of the CDR3 is TGTGCCAGCAGTGGGCGGGAGGGACAGTACGAGCAGTACTTC. This sequence encodes CASSGREGQYEQYF.

The V call is TRBV2, the J call TRBJ1-1; 7 bases align to TRBD1. The CDR3 covers 13 residues. J gave up 4 bases and V 6 bases, and 5 bases lay outside the gene matches. The V gene's germline CDR1 is SNHLY and CDR2 FYNNEI. The CDR3 coding sequence is TGTGCCAGCAGGAGAGACAGGGTCACTGAAGCTTTCTTT. It is translated as CASRRDRVTEAFF.

This clone showed up just a few times. CDR3 sequence: CASSLPKTRTYSYEQYF. In DNA form, the CDR3 reads TGCGCCAGCAGCTTACCGAAAACTAGAACATATTCCTACGAGCAGTACTTC. This rearrangement joins TRBV5-1 to TRBJ2-5; D might be TRBD2 (5 bases). The J call may be in error: the DNA end matches TRBJ2-7 better. Germline V gene data show CDR1 as SGHRS and CDR2 as YFSETQ. The CDR3 length is 17 residues.

This chain uses TRBV5-1 with TRBJ2-7; 10 nucleotides line up with TRBD2. The CDR3 extends over 15 amino acids. Germline trimming cut 3 bases from V and 6 bases from J; bases unmatched to any gene: 9. Germline V gene sequence: CDR1 SGHRS, CDR2 YFSETQ. CDR3 sequence reads: CASSYSSGRAPEQYF. CDR3 sequence (DNA): TGCGCCAGCAGCTATTCCAGCGGGAGGGCCCCCGAGCAGTACTTC.

The V and J genes are TRBV5-1 and TRBJ1-2, with D possibly being TRBD1 (6 bases). Germline V gene sequence: CDR1 SGHRS, CDR2 YFSETQ. The CDR3 spans 14 residues. Trimming left V 1 base short and J 3 bases short, with 10 bases between. In DNA form, the CDR3 reads TGCGCCAGCAGCTTGTCGGGGGGCGACTATGGCTACACCTTC. Translation: CASSLSGGDYGYTF.

The rearrangement links TRBV6-5 to TRBJ2-3; D perhaps matches TRBD1 (6 bases). The CDR3 extends over 13 amino acids. Germline V gene sequence: CDR1 MNHEY, CDR2 SVGAGI. Trimming took off 6 bases at V and 4 bases at J, with 11 bases between the two ends. The CDR3 DNA reads as TGTGCCAGCAGCCGACCAGGGGCAGATACGCAGTATTTT. Its translation: CASSRPGADTQYF.

The chain has TRBV27 and TRBJ1-1, with unresolved D. Germline CDR1 reads MNHEY; CDR2 reads SMNVEV (reference sequence). The CDR3 sequence is 14 residues long. V was cut by 6 bases and J by 4 bases, with 15 bases left in between. The chain's CDR3 is CASRDGNLATEAFF. CDR3 DNA sequence: TGTGCCAGCAGAGACGGGAACTTAGCCACTGAAGCTTTCTTT.

V and J are TRBV7-9 and TRBJ2-7, with 7 bases matching TRBD1. The CDR3 sequence is 14 residues long. J lost 5 bases, V lost 7 bases, and 11 bases had no gene match. Germline loops: CDR1 SEHNR, CDR2 FQNEAQ (reference sequence). CDR3 residues: CASTPGVGQNEQYF. The CDR3 bases are TGTGCCAGCACCCCAGGTGTGGGACAGAACGAGCAGTACTTC. Drawing the rest from reference TRBV7-9 and TRBJ2-7, the complete variable domain is DTGVSQNPRHKITKRGQNVTFRCDPISEHNRLYWYRQTLGQGPEFLTYFQNEAQLEKSRLLSDRFSAERPKGSFSTLEIQRTEQGDSAMYLCASTPGVGQNEQYFGPGTRLTVT.

The chain recombines TRBV19 with TRBJ2-7; maybe TRBD1 (6 bases). The CDR3 length is 12 residues. V lost 10 bases and J 3 bases, leaving 13 bases between the germline ends. Germline CDR1 is LNHDA and CDR2 is SQIVND (reference sequence). CDR3 sequence reads: CATSPTGYEQYF. The CDR3 region has the DNA TGTGCCACCTCCCCGACAGGCTACGAGCAGTACTTC.

There are a few counts of this clone. The genes are TRBV7-9 and TRBJ2-2, with TRBD2 identical over 8 bases. Looked up from germline, CDR1 is SEHNR and CDR2 is FQNEAQ (reference sequence). Unmatched junction bases numbered 6, after V lost 7 bases and J lost 2 bases. This CDR3 is 15 amino acids long. CDR3 sequence reads: CASILREANTGELFF. DNA of the CDR3: TGTGCCAGCATTTTGCGGGAGGCAAACACCGGGGAGCTGTTTTTT.

The V call is TRBV19, the J call TRBJ1-2; the D is unclear. V was shortened by 0 bases and J by 6 bases, with 14 bases between the two germline ends. This CDR3 is 15 amino acids long. Per the germline V gene, CDR1 is LNHDA and CDR2 is SQIVND (reference sequence). CDR3 sequence: CASSIDAGLGDGYTF. The CDR3 coding sequence is TGTGCCAGTAGTATAGACGCCGGTCTGGGAGATGGCTACACCTTC.

V is TRBV30 and J is TRBJ2-1, with 11 positions matching TRBD2. In germline, CDR1 is GTSNPN, CDR2 SVGIG (reference sequence). There are 12 residues in the CDR3. J gave up 10 bases and V 3 bases, and 2 bases lay outside the gene matches. The CDR3 reads CAWSRLAGEQFF. CDR3 DNA sequence: TGTGCCTGGAGCAGACTAGCGGGAGAGCAGTTCTTC.

The V gene is TRBV14, the J gene TRBJ2-3, with 7 positions matching TRBD2. V dropped 4 bases and J dropped 0; count of bases not matched to a gene: 10. Germline values: CDR1 SGHDN, CDR2 FVKESK. The CDR3 extends over 17 amino acids. The CDR3 nucleotides are TGTGCCAGCAGCCCACTTTGGGCTAGCGGAAGCACAGATACGCAGTATTTT. This gives the protein CASSPLWASGSTDTQYF. The variable domain in full, completed from reference TRBV14 and TRBJ2-3, reads EAGVTQFPSHSVIEKGQTVTLRCDPISGHDNLYWYRRVMGKEIKFLLHFVKESKQDESGMPNNRFLAERTGGTYSTLKVQPAELEDSGVYFCASSPLWASGSTDTQYFGPGTRLTVL.

The J gene is TRBJ2-3, the V gene TRBV5-6; D gene uncertain. Germline V gives CDR1 SGHDT, CDR2 YYEEEE. Trimming removed 4 bases at V and 4 bases at J, with 13 bases between. The CDR3 contains 14 residues. The CDR3 here is CASSPRSVADTQYF. The CDR3 nucleotides are TGTGCCAGCAGCCCCCGGAGCGTGGCAGATACGCAGTATTTT.

The chain has TRBV27 and TRBJ2-4; TRBD1 agrees at 7 bases. This CDR3 contains 16 residues. Germline loops: CDR1 MNHEY, CDR2 SMNVEV (reference sequence). The J segment lost 6 bases and the V segment lost 5 bases, leaving 13 bases of the junction unmatched. The CDR3 bases are TGTGCCAGCAGTCTATACGCCCGGGACAGAGTAAACATTCAGTACTTC. Its translation is CASSLYARDRVNIQYF.

This clone was seen more than once but under ten times. The genes are TRBV6-5 and TRBJ1-1; a possible D gene is TRBD1 (6 bases). This CDR3 is 14 amino acids long. Trimming shortened V by 7 bases and J by 5 bases, and 17 bases separated the two germline ends. The germline V gene has CDR1 MNHEY and CDR2 SVGAGI. The DNA for the CDR3 is TGTGCCAGCACGTTAAAGGGGGGGCATACTGAAGCTTTCTTT. This sequence encodes CASTLKGGHTEAFF.

The chain links TRBV7-2 to TRBJ1-2, with 7 bases identical to TRBD1. This CDR3 has 13 residues. With V trimmed by 3 bases and J by 6 bases, 4 bases remained unmatched. The germline V gene encodes CDR1 SGHTA and CDR2 FQGNSA. Written as DNA, the CDR3 is TGTGCCAGCAGCTTCCTAACAGGGGATGGCTACACCTTC. This codes for CASSFLTGDGYTF. The full variable domain, in which reference TRBV7-2 and TRBJ1-2 provide the parts outside the CDR3, is GAGVSQSPSNKVTEKGKDVELRCDPISGHTALYWYRQSLGQGLEFLIYFQGNSAPDKSGLPSDRFSAERTGGSVSTLTIQRTQQEDSAVYLCASSFLTGDGYTFGSGTRLTVV.

The chain is built from TRBV7-9 and TRBJ1-2; D not certain. V shed 5 bases and J shed 2 bases, with 15 bases lying between them. The CDR3 extends over 15 amino acids. The germline V gene encodes CDR1 SEHNR and CDR2 FQNEAQ (reference sequence). The CDR3 loop reads CASSQLAGNNYGYTF. Written as DNA, the CDR3 is TGTGCCAGCAGCCAGTTGGCGGGAAACAACTATGGCTACACCTTC.

V and J are TRBV5-4 and TRBJ2-5; 7 bases fit TRBD2. The CDR3 is 16 amino acids. The V gene end was trimmed by 4 bases and the J gene end by 5 bases; junction bases not matched to a gene: 14. Germline CDR1 reads SGHNT; CDR2 reads YYREEE (reference sequence). This chain's CDR3 is CASSRRTAGVGETQYF. The CDR3 bases are TGTGCCAGCAGCCGTCGGACGGCGGGAGTTGGGGAGACCCAGTACTTC.

This rearrangement joins TRBV15 to TRBJ1-4; TRBD1 might be the D (6 bases). Germline CDR1 is LNHNV and CDR2 is YYDKDF (reference sequence). V lost 0 bases to trimming and J lost 1 base, with 9 bases between them. There are 16 residues in the CDR3. The chain's CDR3 is CATSRDLTGTNEKLFF. DNA for the CDR3: TGTGCCACCAGCAGAGATCTGACAGGAACTAATGAAAAACTGTTTTTT.

This chain connects TRBV19 to TRBJ2-7; 10 bases are shared with TRBD1. CDR3 size: 14 residues. Germline-derived CDR1 and CDR2 are LNHDA and SQIVND (reference sequence). The V and J ends lost 7 bases and 4 bases, in that order; junction bases with no gene match: 7. CDR3 sequence: CASKPDRGFYEQYF. The CDR3 nucleotides read TGTGCCAGTAAACCGGACAGGGGGTTTTACGAGCAGTACTTC. Full variable domain (outside the CDR3, taken from reference TRBV19 and TRBJ2-7): DGGITQSPKYLFRKEGQNVTLSCEQNLNHDAMYWYRQDPGQGLRLIYYSQIVNDFQKGDIAEGYSVSREKKESFPLTVTSAQKNPTAFYLCASKPDRGFYEQYFGPGTRLTVT.

The chain is built from TRBV6-1 and TRBJ2-3, with 8 bases aligning to TRBD2. The germline gives CDR1 MNHNS, CDR2 SASEGT. J gave up 6 bases and V 3 bases, and 8 bases lay outside the gene matches. This CDR3 spans 15 amino acids. This CDR3 is CASSDSSGLRDTQYF. For the CDR3, the DNA is TGTGCCAGCAGTGATTCTAGCGGGCTCAGGGATACGCAGTATTTT.

V and J are TRBV19 and TRBJ2-7; weak D call: TRBD2 (6 bases). Deletions cut 10 bases from V and 2 bases from J, with 15 bases between. CDR1 and CDR2 (germline): LNHDA, SQIVND (reference sequence). The CDR3 extends over 13 amino acids. The CDR3 loop reads CATRTSGAYEQYF. The CDR3 nucleotides are TGTGCCACCCGGACGTCGGGAGCCTACGAGCAGTACTTC.

The V gene is TRBV9, the J gene TRBJ1-2; 7 bases map to TRBD1. The V segment lost 4 bases and the J segment 4 bases; nucleotides outside the gene matches: 13. The germline gives CDR1 SGDLS, CDR2 YYNGEE. CDR3 length: 16 amino acids. The CDR3 bases are TGTGCCAGCAGCAACCGGGACAGACTCGGGGGCTATGGCTACACCTTC. Translation: CASSNRDRLGGYGYTF.

This chain links TRBV15 with TRBJ2-5, with TRBD1 as a possible D gene (6 bases). Trimming pared 5 bases from V and 2 bases from J, leaving 15 bases between. The germline V gene encodes CDR1 LNHNV and CDR2 YYDKDF (reference sequence). CDR3 length: 15 residues. The CDR3 nucleotides are TGTGCCACCAGCTTGATGGACAGCAATCAAGAGACCCAGTACTTC. It encodes CATSLMDSNQETQYF.

This clone was recorded once. CDR3 in amino acids: CASSLAGTSGSKQFF. The DNA for the CDR3 is TGTGCCAGCAGCTTAGCGGGGACTAGCGGGAGCAAGCAGTTCTTC. J is TRBJ2-1 and V is TRBV7-2, with 14 bases that match TRBD2. This CDR3 has 15 residues. The germline V gene encodes CDR1 SGHTA and CDR2 FQGNSA. The trim removed 0 bases at V and 11 bases at J, leaving 3 bases unmatched.

This clone was seen just once. V is TRBV18 and J is TRBJ2-2; no clear D gene. CDR1 is KGHSH and CDR2 is LQKENI in the germline V gene. V was shortened by 6 bases and J by 4 bases, with 21 bases between the two germline ends. The CDR3 extends over 17 amino acids. This CDR3 is CASSQTQVLSPTGELFF. The CDR3 region has the DNA TGTGCCAGCTCCCAGACCCAGGTTCTTTCCCCCACCGGGGAGCTGTTTTTT.